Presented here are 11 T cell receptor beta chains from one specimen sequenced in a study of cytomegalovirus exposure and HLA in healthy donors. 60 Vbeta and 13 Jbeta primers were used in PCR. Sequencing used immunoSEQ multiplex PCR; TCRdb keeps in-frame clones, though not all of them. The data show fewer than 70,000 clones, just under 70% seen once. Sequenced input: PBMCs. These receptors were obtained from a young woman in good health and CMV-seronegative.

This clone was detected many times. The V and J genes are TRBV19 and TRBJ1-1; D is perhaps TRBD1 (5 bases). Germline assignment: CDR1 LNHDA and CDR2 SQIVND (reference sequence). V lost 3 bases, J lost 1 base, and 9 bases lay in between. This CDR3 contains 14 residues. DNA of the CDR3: TGTGCCAGTAGTATCCTCCAGGGGAACACTGAAGCTTTCTTT. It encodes CASSILQGNTEAFF. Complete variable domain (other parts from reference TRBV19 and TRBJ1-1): DGGITQSPKYLFRKEGQNVTLSCEQNLNHDAMYWYRQDPGQGLRLIYYSQIVNDFQKGDIAEGYSVSREKKESFPLTVTSAQKNPTAFYLCASSILQGNTEAFFGQGTRLTVV.

The CDR3 DNA follows: TGTGCCTGGAGTGAGGGGGGACAGGAGACCCAGTACTTC. Translating it yields CAWSEGGQETQYF. The rearrangement joins TRBV30 to TRBJ2-5, with D possibly matching TRBD1 (7 bases). The CDR3 consists of 13 residues. Per the germline V gene, CDR1 is GTSNPN and CDR2 is SVGIG (reference sequence). Trimming left V 1 base short and J 5 bases short, with 11 bases between. Using reference TRBV30 and TRBJ2-5 for the parts outside the CDR3, the full variable domain is SQTIHQWPATLVQPVGSPLSLECTVEGTSNPNLYWYRQAAGRGLQLLFYSVGIGQISSEVPQNLSASRPQDRQFILSSKKLLLSDSGFYLCAWSEGGQETQYFGPGTRLLVL.

The CDR3 loop is CASGLVLGNTPYGYTF. In nucleotides, the CDR3 is TGTGCTAGTGGTTTGGTACTAGGGAACACCCCATATGGCTACACCTTC. This rearrangement joins TRBV12-5 to TRBJ1-2; D ambiguous. The CDR3 is made up of 16 amino acids. The germline V gene encodes CDR1 LGHNT and CDR2 FRNRAP. V was trimmed by 0 bases and J by 5 bases, leaving 16 bases between them.

DNA for the CDR3: TGTGCCAGTACCAGGACAGGGGGGGTCTCTGGGGCCAACGTCCTGACTTTC. This encodes CASTRTGGVSGANVLTF. The chain couples TRBV19 to TRBJ2-6; 10 bases fit TRBD1. CDR1 is LNHDA, CDR2 SQIVND, per germline (reference sequence). J lost 0 bases, V lost 7 bases, and 6 bases had no gene match. This CDR3 has 17 residues.

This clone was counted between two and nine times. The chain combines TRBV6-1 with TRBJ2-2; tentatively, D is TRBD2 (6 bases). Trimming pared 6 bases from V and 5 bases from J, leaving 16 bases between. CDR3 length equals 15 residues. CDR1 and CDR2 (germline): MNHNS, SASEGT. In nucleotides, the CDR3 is TGTGCCAGCAGGTGGAGGGCCCTGGGAACCGGGGAGCTGTTTTTT. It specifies CASRWRALGTGELFF.

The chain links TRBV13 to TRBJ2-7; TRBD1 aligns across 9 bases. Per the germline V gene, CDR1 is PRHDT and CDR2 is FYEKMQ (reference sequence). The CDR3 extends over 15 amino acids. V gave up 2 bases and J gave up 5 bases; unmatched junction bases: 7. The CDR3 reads CASSLQDRGQDEQYF. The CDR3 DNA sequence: TGTGCCAGCAGCTTACAGGACAGGGGTCAGGACGAGCAGTACTTC.

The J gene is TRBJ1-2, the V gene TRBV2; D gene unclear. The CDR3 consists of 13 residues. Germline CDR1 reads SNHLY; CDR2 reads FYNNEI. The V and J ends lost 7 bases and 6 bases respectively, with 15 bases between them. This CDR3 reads CASTPVEGNGYTF. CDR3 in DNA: TGTGCCAGCACTCCAGTAGAGGGAAATGGCTACACCTTC.

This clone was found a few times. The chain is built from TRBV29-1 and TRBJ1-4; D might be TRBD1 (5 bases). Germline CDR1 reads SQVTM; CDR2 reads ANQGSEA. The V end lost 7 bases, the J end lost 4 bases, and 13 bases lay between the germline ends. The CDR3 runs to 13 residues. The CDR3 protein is CSALTAYNEKLFF. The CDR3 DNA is TGCAGCGCTCTGACAGCATATAATGAAAAACTGTTTTTT.

The CDR3, as DNA: TGTGCCAGCAGTGAACAGGGGGCTGGTCAAAATGAGCAGTTCTTC. This gives the protein CASSEQGAGQNEQFF. The chain carries TRBV25-1 and TRBJ2-1; TRBD1 agrees at 8 bases. The CDR3 consists of 15 residues. From germline, CDR1 is MGHDK and CDR2 SYGVNS. The V gene end was trimmed by 2 bases and the J gene end by 7 bases; junction bases not matched to a gene: 7. The full variable domain, in which reference TRBV25-1 and TRBJ2-1 provide the parts outside the CDR3, is EADIYQTPRYLVIGTGKKITLECSQTMGHDKMYWYQQDPGMELHLIHYSYGVNSTEKGDLSSESTVSRIRTEHFPLTLESARPSHTSQYLCASSEQGAGQNEQFFGPGTRLTVL.

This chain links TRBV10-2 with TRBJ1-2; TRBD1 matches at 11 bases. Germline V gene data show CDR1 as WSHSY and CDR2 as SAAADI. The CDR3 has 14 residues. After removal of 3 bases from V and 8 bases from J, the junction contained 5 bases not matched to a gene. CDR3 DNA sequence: TGCGCCAGCAGTGAATCGGGACAGGGGGGCGGCTACACCTTC. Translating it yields CASSESGQGGGYTF.

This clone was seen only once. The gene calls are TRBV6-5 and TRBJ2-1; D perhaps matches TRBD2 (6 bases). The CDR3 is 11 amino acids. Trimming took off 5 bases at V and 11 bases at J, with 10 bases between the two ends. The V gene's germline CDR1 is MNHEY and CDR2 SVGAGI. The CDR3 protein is CASSRGLQQFF. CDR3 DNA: TGTGCCAGCAGTAGGGGACTGCAGCAGTTCTTC.